The clone carrying this T cell receptor beta chain is a singleton in its sample. No antigen is known for it. This sample is part of a study of vaccination effects on CD4 cells after COVID-19. Expansion with viral peptide pools was applied to antigen-specific CD4+ T cells by the ViraFEST assay prior to sequencing. The culture ran for approximately 11 days before CD4+ T cells were isolated. Each vaccine recipient was nucleocapsid antibody negative and had no prior SARS-CoV-2 infection. Cultures used 2 million or so PBMC per well, about 10 IU/ml IL-2 and 9.5 to 10 ug/ml peptides. Repertoires were generated with immunoSEQ multiplex PCR, while TCRdb's copy carries only in-frame clones and drops some. Of tens of thousands of clones listed, approximately 79% are singletons. With V trimmed by 8 bases and J by 4 bases, 5 bases remained unmatched. Germline CDR1 and CDR2: LGHNA and YNFKEQ. The CDR3 contains 14 residues.

The material was CD4+ T cells from PBMCs cultured with HCoV-OC43 spike peptides, obtained before COVID-19 vaccination. The subset here: HCoV-OC43 spike overlapping peptide pool stimulation. The chain is built from TRBV4-2 and TRBJ2-5; 12 bases agree with TRBD1. This sequence originates from a human donor who received a COVID-19 vaccine. The CDR3, as DNA: TGTGCCAGCTCCGGGACAGGGGGCGTAGAGACCCAGTACTTC. Its translation: CASSGTGGVETQYF.